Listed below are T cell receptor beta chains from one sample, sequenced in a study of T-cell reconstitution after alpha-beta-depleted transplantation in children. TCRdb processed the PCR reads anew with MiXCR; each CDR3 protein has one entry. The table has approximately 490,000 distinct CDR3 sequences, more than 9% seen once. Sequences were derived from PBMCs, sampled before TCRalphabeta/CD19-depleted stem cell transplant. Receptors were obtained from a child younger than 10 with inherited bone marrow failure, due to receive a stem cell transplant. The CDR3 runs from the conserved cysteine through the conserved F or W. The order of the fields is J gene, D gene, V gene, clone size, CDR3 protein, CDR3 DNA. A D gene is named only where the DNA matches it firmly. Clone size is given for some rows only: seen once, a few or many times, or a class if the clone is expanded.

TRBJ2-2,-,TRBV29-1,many,CSYLTWDTGELFF,TGCAGCTACCTGACGTGGGACACCGGGGAGCTGTTTTTT
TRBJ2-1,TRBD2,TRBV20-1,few,CSARDLGLAEYSSYNEQFF,TGCAGTGCTAGAGATCTTGGACTAGCGGAATACAGCTCCTACAATGAGCAGTTCTTC
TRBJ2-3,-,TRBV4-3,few,CASSQGAASTDTQYF,TGCGCCAGCAGCCAAGGCGCAGCTAGCACAGATACGCAGTATTTT
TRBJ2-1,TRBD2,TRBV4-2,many,CASSQDSLAGLSSYNEQFF,TGTGCCAGCAGCCAAGATTCCCTAGCGGGATTAAGCTCCTACAATGAGCAGTTCTTC
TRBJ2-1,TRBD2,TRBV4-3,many,CASSDYTSGDYNEQFF,TGCGCCAGCAGTGACTACACTAGCGGGGATTACAATGAGCAGTTCTTC
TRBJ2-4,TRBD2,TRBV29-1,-,CGKTAGSGAKNIQYF,TGCGGGAAGACAGCGGGGTCTGGGGCCAAAAACATTCAGTACTTC
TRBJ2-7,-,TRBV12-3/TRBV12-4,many,CASSRRVVGAYEQYF,TGTGCCAGCAGCCGGAGGGTGGTCGGTGCCTACGAGCAGTACTTC
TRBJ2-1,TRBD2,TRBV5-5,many,CASSFRTSGNEQFF,TGTGCCAGCAGCTTTAGAACTAGCGGCAATGAGCAGTTCTTC
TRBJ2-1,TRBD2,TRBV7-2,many,CASSLGLAGGGEQFF,TGTGCCAGCAGCTTAGGACTAGCGGGAGGAGGGGAGCAGTTCTTC
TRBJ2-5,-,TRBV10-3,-,CAVKGRNQETQYF,TGTGCCGTCAAGGGACGCAACCAAGAGACCCAGTACTTC
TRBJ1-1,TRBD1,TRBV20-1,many,CSASTGADTEAFF,TGCAGTGCTTCGACAGGGGCAGACACTGAAGCTTTCTTT
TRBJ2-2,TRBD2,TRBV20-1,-,CSVEREFSTGELFF,TGCAGTGTTGAGCGGGAGTTCTCCACCGGGGAGCTGTTTTTT
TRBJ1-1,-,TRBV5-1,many,CASSLGVMNTEAFF,TGCGCCAGCAGCTTGGGAGTAATGAACACTGAAGCTTTCTTT
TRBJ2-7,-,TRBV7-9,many,CASSPNRWGYEQYF,TGTGCCAGCAGCCCCAACAGGTGGGGCTACGAGCAGTACTTC